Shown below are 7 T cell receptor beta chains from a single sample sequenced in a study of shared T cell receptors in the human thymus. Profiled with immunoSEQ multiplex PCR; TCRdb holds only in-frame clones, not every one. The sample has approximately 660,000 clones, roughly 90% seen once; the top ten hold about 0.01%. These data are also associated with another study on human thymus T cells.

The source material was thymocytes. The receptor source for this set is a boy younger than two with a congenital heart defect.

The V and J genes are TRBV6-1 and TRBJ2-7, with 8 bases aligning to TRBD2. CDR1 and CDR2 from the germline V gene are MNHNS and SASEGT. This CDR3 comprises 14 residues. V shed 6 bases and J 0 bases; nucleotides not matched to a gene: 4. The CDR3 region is CASSLSGSSYEQYF. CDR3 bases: TGTGCCAGCAGCCTCAGCGGGAGCTCCTACGAGCAGTACTTC.

CDR3 nucleotides: TGTGCCAGCAGCCCGGGACTAGCGGAGGGGAATGAGCAGTTCTTC. Protein: CASSPGLAEGNEQFF. This chain links TRBV7-2 with TRBJ2-1, with 11 bases aligning to TRBD2. Looked up from germline, CDR1 is SGHTA and CDR2 is FQGNSA. J lost 7 bases, V lost 5 bases, and 7 bases had no gene match. This CDR3 is built from 15 residues.

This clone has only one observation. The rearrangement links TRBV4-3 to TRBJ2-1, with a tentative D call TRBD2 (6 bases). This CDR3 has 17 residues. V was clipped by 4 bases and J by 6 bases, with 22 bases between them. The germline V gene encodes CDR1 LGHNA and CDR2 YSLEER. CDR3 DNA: TGCGCCAGCAGCCGACGCGCGGGGCCAAGGCGAAGCAATGAGCAGTTCTTC. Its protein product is CASSRRAGPRRSNEQFF.

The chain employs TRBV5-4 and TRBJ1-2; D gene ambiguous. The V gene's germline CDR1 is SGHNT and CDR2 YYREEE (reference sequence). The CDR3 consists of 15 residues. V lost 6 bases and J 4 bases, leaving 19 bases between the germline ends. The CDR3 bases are TGTGCCAGCATCAACCCCATCGGGAAGCTCTATGGCTACACCTTC. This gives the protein CASINPIGKLYGYTF.

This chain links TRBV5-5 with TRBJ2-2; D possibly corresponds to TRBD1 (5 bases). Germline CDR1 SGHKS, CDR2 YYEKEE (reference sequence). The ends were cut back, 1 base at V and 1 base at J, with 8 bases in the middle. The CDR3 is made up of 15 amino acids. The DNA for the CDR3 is TGTGCCAGCAGCTTGCGCAGGGAGAACACCGGGGAGCTGTTTTTT. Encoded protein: CASSLRRENTGELFF.

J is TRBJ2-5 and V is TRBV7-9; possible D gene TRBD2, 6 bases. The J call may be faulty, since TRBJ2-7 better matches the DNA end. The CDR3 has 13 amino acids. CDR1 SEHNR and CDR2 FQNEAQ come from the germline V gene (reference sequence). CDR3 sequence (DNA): TGTGCCAGCAGCTTATGGGGGGTTACCGAGCAGTACTTC. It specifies CASSLWGVTEQYF.

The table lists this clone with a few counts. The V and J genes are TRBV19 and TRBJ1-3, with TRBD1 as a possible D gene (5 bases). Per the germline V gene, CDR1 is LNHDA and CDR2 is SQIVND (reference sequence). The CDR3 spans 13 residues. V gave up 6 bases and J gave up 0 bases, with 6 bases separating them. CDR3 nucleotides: TGTGCCAGTAGAGGGGACTCTGGAAACACCATATATTTT. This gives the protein CASRGDSGNTIYF.